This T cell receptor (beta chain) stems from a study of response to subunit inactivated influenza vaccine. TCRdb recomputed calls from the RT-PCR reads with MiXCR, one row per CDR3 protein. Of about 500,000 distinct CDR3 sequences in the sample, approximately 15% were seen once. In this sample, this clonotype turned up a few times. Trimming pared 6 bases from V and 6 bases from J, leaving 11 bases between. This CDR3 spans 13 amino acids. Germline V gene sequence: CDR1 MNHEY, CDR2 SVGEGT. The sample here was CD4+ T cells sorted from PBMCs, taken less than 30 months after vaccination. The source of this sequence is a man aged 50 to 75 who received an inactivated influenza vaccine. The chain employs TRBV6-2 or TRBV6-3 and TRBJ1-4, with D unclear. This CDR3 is CASSNGPYEKLFF. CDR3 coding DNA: TGTGCCAGCAGCAATGGACCGTATGAAAAACTGTTTTTT.